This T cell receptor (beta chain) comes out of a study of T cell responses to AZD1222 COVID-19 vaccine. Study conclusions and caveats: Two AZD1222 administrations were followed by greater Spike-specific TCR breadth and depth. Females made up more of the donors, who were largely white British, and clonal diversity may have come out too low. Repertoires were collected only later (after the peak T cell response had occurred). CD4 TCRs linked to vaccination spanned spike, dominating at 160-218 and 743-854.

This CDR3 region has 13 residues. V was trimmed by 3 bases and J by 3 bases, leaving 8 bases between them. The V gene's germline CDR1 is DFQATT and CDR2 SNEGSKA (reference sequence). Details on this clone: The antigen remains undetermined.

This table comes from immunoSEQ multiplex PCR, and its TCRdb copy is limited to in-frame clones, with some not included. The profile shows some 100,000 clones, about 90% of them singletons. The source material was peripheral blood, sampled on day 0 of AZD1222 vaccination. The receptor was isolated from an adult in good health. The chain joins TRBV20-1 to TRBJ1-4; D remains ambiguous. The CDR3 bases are TGCAGTGCTAGTCGAACGGCTAATGAAAAACTGTTTTTT. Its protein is CSASRTANEKLFF.